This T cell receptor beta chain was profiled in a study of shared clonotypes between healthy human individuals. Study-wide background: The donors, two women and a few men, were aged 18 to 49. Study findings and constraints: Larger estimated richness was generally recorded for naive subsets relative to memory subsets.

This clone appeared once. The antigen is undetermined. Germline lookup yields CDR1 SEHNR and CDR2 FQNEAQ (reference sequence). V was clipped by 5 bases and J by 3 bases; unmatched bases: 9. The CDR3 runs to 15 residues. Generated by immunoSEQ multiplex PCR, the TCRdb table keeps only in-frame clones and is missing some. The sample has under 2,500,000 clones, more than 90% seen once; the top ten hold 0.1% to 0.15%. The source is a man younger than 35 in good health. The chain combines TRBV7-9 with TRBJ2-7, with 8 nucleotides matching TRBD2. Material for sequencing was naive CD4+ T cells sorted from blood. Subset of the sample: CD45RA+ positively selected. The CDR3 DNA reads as TGTGCCAGCAGCGGTCGCAGCGGGAGCAACTACGAGCAGTACTTC. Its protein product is CASSGRSGSNYEQYF.